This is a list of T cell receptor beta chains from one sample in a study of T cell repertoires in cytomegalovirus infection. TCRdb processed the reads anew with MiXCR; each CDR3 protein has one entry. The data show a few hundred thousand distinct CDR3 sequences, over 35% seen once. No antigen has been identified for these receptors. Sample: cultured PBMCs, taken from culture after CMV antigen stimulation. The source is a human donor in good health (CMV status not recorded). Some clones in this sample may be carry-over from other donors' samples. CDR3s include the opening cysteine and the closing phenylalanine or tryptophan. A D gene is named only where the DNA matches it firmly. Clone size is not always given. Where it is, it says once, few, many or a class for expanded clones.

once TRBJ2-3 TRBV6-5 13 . CASKREFTDTQYF TGTGCCTCCAAACGGGAGTTCACAGATACGCAGTATTTT
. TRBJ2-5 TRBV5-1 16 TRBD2 CASSPRSVAGLETQYF TGCGCCAGCAGCCCACGGTCGGTAGCGGGATTAGAGACCCAGTACTTC
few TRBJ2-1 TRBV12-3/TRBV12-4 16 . CASSSDWKSSYNEQFF TGTGCCAGCAGTTCCGACTGGAAAAGCTCCTACAATGAGCAGTTCTTC
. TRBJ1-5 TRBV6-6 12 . CASSSDGWTQHF TGTGCCAGCAGCTCCGACGGGTGGACCCAGCATTTT
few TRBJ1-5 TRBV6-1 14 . CATGALLSNQPQHF TGTGCCACCGGGGCACTCTTAAGCAATCAGCCCCAGCATTTT
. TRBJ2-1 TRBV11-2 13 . CASSLVQNNEQFF TGTGCCAGCAGCTTAGTCCAAAACAATGAGCAGTTCTTC
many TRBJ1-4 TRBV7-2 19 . CASSLFRRGPATTNEKLFF TGTGCCAGCAGCTTATTTCGGAGGGGTCCCGCAACAACTAATGAAAAACTGTTTTTT
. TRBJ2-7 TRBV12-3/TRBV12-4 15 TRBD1 CASSLTGVSSYEQYF TGTGCCAGCAGTTTAACAGGGGTCAGCTCCTACGAGCAGTACTTC
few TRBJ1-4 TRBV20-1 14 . CSASVGGLDEKLFF TGCAGTGCTAGCGTGGGGGGCCTTGATGAAAAACTGTTTTTT
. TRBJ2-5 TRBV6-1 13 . CASSYLSMETQYF TGTGCCAGCAGTTACCTATCCATGGAGACCCAGTACTTC
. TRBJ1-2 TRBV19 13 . CASSGQKNYGYTF TGTGCCAGTAGTGGTCAGAAAAACTATGGCTACACCTTC
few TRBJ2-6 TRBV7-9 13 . CASPSSGANVLTF TGTGCCAGCCCCTCGTCTGGGGCCAACGTCCTGACTTTC
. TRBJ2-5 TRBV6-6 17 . CASSYGLATPPQETKYF TGTGCCAGCAGTTATGGTTTAGCGACGCCACCCCAAGAGACCAAGTACTTC
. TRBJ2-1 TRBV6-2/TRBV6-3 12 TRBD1 CASSDRVHEQFF TGTGCCAGCAGCGACAGGGTTCATGAGCAGTTCTTC
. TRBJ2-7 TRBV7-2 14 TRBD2 CASSPSGGIGEQYF TGTGCCAGCAGCCCAAGCGGGGGGATAGGGGAGCAGTACTTC
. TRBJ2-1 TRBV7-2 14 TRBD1 CASSFGQGAWEQFF TGTGCCAGCAGCTTCGGACAGGGGGCATGGGAGCAGTTCTTC
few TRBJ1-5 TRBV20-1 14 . CSASRGGGYQPQHF TGCAGTGCTAGTCGGGGGGGAGGGTATCAGCCCCAGCATTTT
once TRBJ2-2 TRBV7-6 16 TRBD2 CASSPFSGQNTGELFF TGTGCCAGCAGCCCCTTTAGCGGGCAGAACACCGGGGAGCTGTTTTTT
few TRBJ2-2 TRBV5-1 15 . CASSVNNGNTGELFF TGCGCCAGCAGCGTCAATAATGGGAACACCGGGGAGCTGTTTTTT
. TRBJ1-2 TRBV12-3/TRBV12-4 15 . CASSPGTGTAYGYTF TGTGCCAGCAGTCCGGGAACCGGGACGGCGTATGGCTACACCTTC
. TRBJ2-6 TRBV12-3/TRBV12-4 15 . CASSHYSSGANVLTF TGTGCCAGCAGCCATTACAGCTCTGGGGCCAACGTCCTGACTTTC
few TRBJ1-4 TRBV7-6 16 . CASSLASGTPNEKLFF TGTGCCAGCAGCTTAGCTTCGGGGACCCCCAATGAAAAACTGTTTTTT
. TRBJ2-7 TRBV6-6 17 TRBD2 CASSAERGGLPTYEQYF TGTGCCAGCAGCGCAGAACGGGGGGGCCTCCCCACCTACGAGCAGTACTTC
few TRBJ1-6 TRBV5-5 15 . CASSGGPHYNSPLHF TGTGCCAGCAGCGGCGGACCTCACTATAATTCACCCCTCCACTTT
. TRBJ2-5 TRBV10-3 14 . CAISESGSQETQYF TGTGCCATCAGTGAGTCAGGCAGCCAAGAGACCCAGTACTTC
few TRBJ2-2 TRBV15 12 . CATSRFSGELFF TGTGCCACCAGCCGGTTCTCCGGGGAGCTGTTTTTT